This T cell receptor (beta chain) was captured by sequencing in a study of blood T cells in healthy people across ages. The CDR3 runs 14 residues. CDR1 is DFQATT, CDR2 SNEGSKA, per germline (reference sequence). The ends were cut back, 6 bases at V and 5 bases at J, with 19 bases in the middle. About this clonotype itself: Its specificity is not known.

With a J-beta primer mix and a sample-barcoded 5' primer, a second PCR ran about 6 to 11 cycles. TCRdb called the 5' RACE reads again in MiXCR, with one record for every CDR3 protein. The sample has 730,000 or so distinct CDR3 sequences; roughly 47% are singletons. General study findings and limits: Possibly, changes in expanded clonotypes were confounded because donor CMV status was unknown.

The chain employs TRBV20-1 and TRBJ2-5; unclear D gene. The specimen was blood. The receptor comes from an older woman in good health. The CDR3 protein is CSATSRLFGETQYF. The CDR3 coding sequence is TGCAGTGCGACCTCTCGCCTTTTCGGGGAGACCCAGTACTTC.